This record covers a single TCR beta chain. Its antigen is as yet unknown. The PCR employed 60 Vbeta primers together with 13 Jbeta primers. How the authors handled the data: A later analysis tallied 80 million or so unique TCR beta chains, around 9.9 million of them shared. The method was immunoSEQ multiplex PCR; TCRdb's version includes in-frame clones alone and lacks a portion of them. V and J calls and clone size are those listed in that table; D and trimming were worked out from the DNA. The sample lists about 190,000 clones, 81% occurring once. The germline gives CDR1 SGHNT, CDR2 YYREEE (reference sequence). V was clipped by 4 bases and J by 7 bases, with 26 bases between them. The CDR3 loop spans 17 amino acids. The data derive from a study of cytomegalovirus exposure and HLA in healthy donors. Study-wide results and caveats: Reports indicated that the classifier achieved high specificity and sensitivity in diagnosing cytomegalovirus status. Analysis was carried out at a later point, and it linked a missense DCLRE1C variant to TCR beta V- and J-gene trimming.

The TCR comes from a young man in good health and CMV-seronegative. Sequencing was done on a sample of PBMCs. The chain carries TRBV5-4 and TRBJ1-2; tentatively, D is TRBD1 (5 bases). CDR3 in DNA: TGTGCCAGCAGCCCCGTTCGCGCCCAGGGTTTCGTCCCTGGCTACACCTTC. Amino acids: CASSPVRAQGFVPGYTF.